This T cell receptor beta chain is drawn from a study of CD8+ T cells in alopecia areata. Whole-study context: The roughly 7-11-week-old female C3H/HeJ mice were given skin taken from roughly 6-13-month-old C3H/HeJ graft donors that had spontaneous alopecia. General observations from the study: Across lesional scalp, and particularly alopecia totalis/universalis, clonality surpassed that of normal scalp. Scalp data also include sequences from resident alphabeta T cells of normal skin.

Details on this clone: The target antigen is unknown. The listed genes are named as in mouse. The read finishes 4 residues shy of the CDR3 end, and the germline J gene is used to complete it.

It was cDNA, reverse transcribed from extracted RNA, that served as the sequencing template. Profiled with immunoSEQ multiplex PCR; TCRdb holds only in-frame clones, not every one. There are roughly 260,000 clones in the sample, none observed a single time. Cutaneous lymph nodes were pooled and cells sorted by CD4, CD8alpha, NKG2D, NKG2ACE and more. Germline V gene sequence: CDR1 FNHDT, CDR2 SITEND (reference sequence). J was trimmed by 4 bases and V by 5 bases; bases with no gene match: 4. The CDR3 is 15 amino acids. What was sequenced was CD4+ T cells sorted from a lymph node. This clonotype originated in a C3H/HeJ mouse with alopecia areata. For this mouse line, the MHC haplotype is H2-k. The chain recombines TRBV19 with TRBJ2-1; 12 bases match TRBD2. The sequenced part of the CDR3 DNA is TGTGCCAGCAGGGGGACTGGGGGGAAATATGCT. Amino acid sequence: CASRGTGGKYA. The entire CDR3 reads CASRGTGGKYAEQFF.